This TCR beta chain was recovered during a study of regulatory T cells in long-lasting Graves disease. Study background: The study enrolled newly diagnosed Graves' patients on antithyroid drugs under 3 months.

For TCR beta, libraries came from iRepertoire HTBI primers and Arm-PCR of CDR3 regions. TCRdb called the multiplex PCR reads again in MiXCR, with one record for every CDR3 protein. The table lists about 210,000 distinct CDR3 sequences, less than 20% of them singletons, with 10% to 15% in the top ten. This clonotype has ten or more counts. Germline V gene lookup returns CDR1 SGHDN and CDR2 FVKESK. The length of the CDR3 is 13 residues. The V end lost 5 bases, the J end lost 1 base, and 8 bases lay between the germline ends. The time point denotes: newly diagnosed GD, antithyroid drugs for less than 3 months. RNA from PBMCs was the source of the TCR library. The same sample was also used in a study of T cells in Graves' hyperthyroidism and ophthalmopathy. That work adds: The HTBI primer set served for first-round RT-PCR of the TCR CDR3.

The chain has TRBV14 and TRBJ1-1; perhaps TRBD1 as D (5 bases). This receptor was identified in a woman younger than 45 with Graves disease. The input for sequencing was peripheral blood mononuclear cells (PBMCs), taken at new diagnosis, from a patient treated with antithyroid drugs. CDR3 amino acids: CASSRQTNTEAFF. DNA of the CDR3: TGTGCCAGCAGCAGACAGACGAACACTGAAGCTTTCTTT.